This entry lists 13 T cell receptor beta chains sequenced from one sample in a study of beta chain features in type 1 diabetes. Reverse transcribing all isolated RNA meant expressed TCRB transcripts were sequenced. Data came from immunoSEQ multiplex PCR; TCRdb stores just in-frame clones and leaves some out. The profile covers more than 120,000 clones, with 13% appearing a single time and 1% to 1.5% taken by the ten largest. These receptors' antigens are unknown. Whole-study results and caveats: Among patients with Type 1 diabetes, TCRB CDR3s were moderately but significantly shorter in every one of the four CD4+ subsets.

Material for sequencing was central memory CD4+ T cells from blood. Receptors were obtained from a man younger than 30 with type 1 diabetes.

This clone was seen more than once but under ten times. This rearrangement joins TRBV7-6 to TRBJ1-5; D is possibly TRBD1 (5 bases). The V and J ends lost 5 bases and 6 bases respectively, with 17 bases between them. The CDR3 length is 15 residues. Per the germline V gene, CDR1 is SGHVS and CDR2 is FNYEAQ. The CDR3 loop is CASSPGRRSGQPQHF. The DNA for the CDR3 is TGTGCCAGCAGCCCGGGACGTAGGTCGGGTCAGCCCCAGCATTTT.

The chain couples TRBV29-1 to TRBJ2-5; 8 bases are shared with TRBD1. The CDR3 loop spans 12 amino acids. Germline loops: CDR1 SQVTM, CDR2 ANQGSEA. V was clipped by 6 bases and J by 4 bases; unmatched bases: 4. Written as DNA, the CDR3 is TGCAGCGTCCCCACAGGGGGAGAGACCCAGTACTTC. Protein product: CSVPTGGETQYF.

A few counts support this clone. The chain has TRBV28 and TRBJ1-2; no definite D call. The CDR3 spans 13 residues. V gave up 4 bases and J gave up 8 bases, with 14 bases separating them. Germline loops: CDR1 MDHEN, CDR2 SYDVKM. The CDR3 DNA sequence: TGTGCCAGCAGTTGGAGGGTTTACCGAGGCTACACCTTC. This codes for CASSWRVYRGYTF.

This clone was seen more than once but under ten times. This sequence joins TRBV6-5 and TRBJ2-1; D perhaps matches TRBD2 (5 bases). Trimming removed 0 bases at V and 6 bases at J, with 12 bases between. Germline V gives CDR1 MNHEY, CDR2 SVGAGI. CDR3 length: 15 residues. CDR3: CASSYSGRMANEQFF. In nucleotides, the CDR3 is TGTGCCAGCAGTTACTCGGGGAGAATGGCCAATGAGCAGTTCTTC.

CDR3 nucleotide sequence: TGTGCCATCAGTGAGTCGCGGCTCCTCTATGGCTACACCTTC. Translation: CAISESRLLYGYTF. The chain has TRBV10-3 and TRBJ1-2; D unresolved. Between the trimmed V and J ends, which lost 0 bases and 4 bases, there was a span of 9 bases. The germline gives CDR1 ENHRY, CDR2 SYGVKD. The CDR3 is made up of 14 amino acids.

The V call is TRBV19, the J call TRBJ1-5; D gene uncertain. The germline gives CDR1 LNHDA, CDR2 SQIVND (reference sequence). There are 12 residues in the CDR3. V was shortened by 2 bases and J by 9 bases, with 8 bases between the two germline ends. CDR3: CASSISYGPQHF. DNA for the CDR3: TGTGCCAGTAGTATATCCTACGGGCCCCAGCATTTT.

The rearrangement uses TRBV2 and TRBJ2-2, with D perhaps matching TRBD2 (6 bases). CDR1 and CDR2 (germline): SNHLY, FYNNEI. CDR3 length equals 16 residues. The V end was cut by 5 bases, the J end by 1 base, with 14 bases between. In nucleotides, the CDR3 is TGTGCCAGCAGTACCGAGGGTAGCGGGAACACCGGGGAGCTGTTTTTT. Amino acid sequence: CASSTEGSGNTGELFF.

The V and J genes are TRBV28 and TRBJ2-3; 15 nucleotides match TRBD2. The J segment lost 5 bases and the V segment lost 1 base, leaving 4 bases of the junction unmatched. CDR1 MDHEN and CDR2 SYDVKM come from the germline V gene. The CDR3 loop spans 17 amino acids. The CDR3 loop reads CASSLYGTSGGLDTQYF. The CDR3 bases are TGTGCCAGCAGTTTATATGGGACTAGCGGGGGGTTAGATACGCAGTATTTT. Full variable domain (missing parts from reference TRBV28 and TRBJ2-3): DVKVTQSSRYLVKRTGEKVFLECVQDMDHENMFWYRQDPGLGLRLIYFSYDVKMKEKGDIPEGYSVSREKKERFSLILESASTNQTSMYLCASSLYGTSGGLDTQYFGPGTRLTVL.

The chain joins TRBV7-9 to TRBJ2-5, with TRBD2 as a possible D gene (5 bases). The CDR3 is made up of 16 amino acids. Germline CDR1 reads SEHNR; CDR2 reads FQNEAQ (reference sequence). V was clipped by 5 bases and J by 2 bases, with 18 bases between them. The CDR3 spells CASSPLWGDDQETQYF. The CDR3, as DNA: TGTGCCAGCAGCCCCCTGTGGGGAGACGATCAAGAGACCCAGTACTTC.

The table lists this clone with a few counts. This chain connects TRBV18 to TRBJ2-6, with a tentative D call TRBD1 (6 bases). Looked up from germline, CDR1 is KGHSH and CDR2 is LQKENI. The CDR3 runs to 17 residues. Trimming shortened V by 0 bases and J by 0 bases, and 9 bases separated the two germline ends. Here the CDR3 DNA reads TGTGCCAGCTCACCACCGACAGGAGACTCTGGGGCCAACGTCCTGACTTTC. Translation gives CASSPPTGDSGANVLTF.

A word on this clone: A much larger clone is a single base away; this may be a read error. The genes are TRBV27 and TRBJ2-5; 10 bases fit TRBD1. This CDR3 has 12 residues. V was pared by 8 bases and J by 5 bases, with 2 bases of the junction left unmatched. Germline values: CDR1 MNHEY, CDR2 SMNVEV (reference sequence). CDR3 sequence reads: CASGQGVETQYF. DNA for the CDR3: TGTGCCAGCGGACAGGGGGTGGAGACCCAGTACTTC.

The J gene is TRBJ2-5, the V gene TRBV4-1; 11 bases are shared with TRBD2. Per the germline V gene, CDR1 is MGHRA and CDR2 is YSYEKL. V gave up 3 bases and J gave up 1 base; unmatched junction bases: 1. This CDR3 has 15 amino acids. The CDR3 loop reads CASSQGLAVQETQYF. CDR3 coding DNA: TGCGCCAGCAGCCAGGGACTAGCGGTCCAAGAGACCCAGTACTTC.

CDR3 amino acids: CASSLGWATGLNEQYF. The CDR3 nucleotides are TGTGCCAGCAGCCTGGGATGGGCGACAGGGCTAAATGAGCAGTACTTC. The chain joins TRBV7-2 to TRBJ2-7, with 7 bases lining up with TRBD1. V lost 5 bases to trimming and J lost 7 bases; unmatched junction nucleotides: 17. The CDR3 loop spans 16 amino acids. The V gene's germline CDR1 is SGHTA and CDR2 FQGNSA.